This T cell receptor beta chain was profiled in a study of blood T cell repertoires in COVID-19. Whole-study context: From the United States, Italy and Spain came samples of acute and convalescent COVID-19.

This clone showed up just a few times. This CDR3 has 13 residues. It was during active infection that Seattle patients were enrolled and then longitudinally followed. As processed by the authors: Reference gene primer amplification gave nucleated cell count estimates. Profiling relied on immunoSEQ multiplex PCR, and the TCRdb table lists in-frame clones only, not all of them. Clonal size and the V and J genes are those of that table, whereas D and trimming came from the DNA. In the table there are some 70,000 clones, 88% of which are singletons. The chain couples TRBV21-1 to TRBJ2-2; the DNA was not compared with TRBD1, the D call given in the table. TRBV21-1 is classified as a pseudogene. Sequenced sample: peripheral blood. This receptor was identified in a woman aged 60-75 years with COVID-19, enrolled during active disease. Here the CDR3 DNA reads TGTGCCAGCCAGGGGTGTATCCCCGGGGAGCTGTTTTTT. Residues: CASQGCIPGELFF.